This is a list of T cell receptor beta chains from one sample in a study of OX40 agonist ivuxolimab in advanced cancers. This table comes from immunoSEQ multiplex PCR, and its TCRdb copy is limited to in-frame clones, with some not included. The data hold fewer than 95,000 clones, with about 90% observed a single time. This specimen consisted of CD4+ or CD8+ T cells sorted from blood, obtained in a trial of the OX40 agonist ivuxolimab. The receptors stem from an adult with an advanced solid tumor such as melanoma, head and neck, liver or kidney cancer. Each CDR3 is given with its conserved first and last residue. The D gene is left open where the match is weak. A clone size is listed for some rows: how often the clone was seen (once, few, many), or a class if it is expanded.

J | D | V | size | CDR3 | DNA
TRBJ2-7 | . | TRBV18 | . | CASSPTPGRSSYEQYF | TGTGCCAGCTCTCCAACACCGGGACGGAGCTCCTACGAGCAGTACTTC
TRBJ2-1 | TRBD1 | TRBV23-1 | . | CASSPMGQEGYSYNEQFF | TGCGCCAGCAGTCCCATGGGACAGGAGGGATACTCCTACAATGAGCAGTTCTTC
TRBJ2-5 | TRBD2 | TRBV7-2 | . | CASSLAPSGRGQETQYF | TGTGCCAGCAGCTTAGCGCCTAGCGGGAGGGGCCAAGAGACCCAGTACTTC
TRBJ2-4 | . | TRBV18 | . | CASSPGGATWVAKNIQYF | TGTGCCAGCTCACCGGGTGGGGCCACCTGGGTAGCCAAAAACATTCAGTACTTC
TRBJ2-7 | TRBD2 | TRBV5-6 | . | CASRRWGLAGWEAYEQYF | TGTGCCAGCAGGAGGTGGGGACTAGCGGGATGGGAAGCTTACGAGCAGTACTTC
TRBJ1-5 | . | TRBV5-6 | . | CASSLFVQGSQPQHF | TGTGCCAGCAGCTTGTTCGTGCAGGGGAGCCAGCCCCAGCATTTT
TRBJ2-1 | TRBD2 | TRBV4-3 | . | CASSQDRLAWNEQFF | TGCGCCAGCAGCCAAGATAGACTAGCGTGGAATGAGCAGTTCTTC
TRBJ2-2 | . | TRBV19 | . | CASSMEAGLNTGELFF | TGTGCCAGTAGTATGGAGGCAGGGCTGAACACCGGGGAGCTGTTTTTT
TRBJ1-2 | . | TRBV9 | once | CASSVVRARSGYTF | TGTGCCAGCAGCGTAGTTCGGGCCCGGAGTGGCTACACCTTC
TRBJ2-5 | TRBD1 | TRBV6-5 | . | CASWDSQETQYF | TGTGCCAGCTGGGACAGCCAAGAGACCCAGTACTTC
TRBJ2-7 | . | TRBV10-3 | . | CASDGGRGDEQYF | TGTGCCTCTGACGGAGGGAGAGGCGACGAGCAGTACTTC
TRBJ2-1 | . | TRBV20-1 | . | CSARGDNEQFF | TGCAGTGCTAGAGGAGACAATGAGCAGTTCTTC
TRBJ1-5 | TRBD1 | TRBV28 | . | CASTRYRGRQPQHF | TGTGCCAGCACCAGATACAGGGGGCGACAGCCCCAGCATTTT
TRBJ2-3 | . | TRBV5-8 | . | CASSLVVLAHTDTQYF | TGTGCCAGCAGCTTGGTGGTACTAGCCCACACAGATACGCAGTATTTT
TRBJ2-5 | . | TRBV29-1 | . | CSVGPGTIETQYF | TGCAGCGTCGGACCAGGAACCATAGAGACCCAGTACTTC
TRBJ2-7 | TRBD2 | TRBV6-5 | . | CASSYDGTSSYEQYF | TGTGCCAGCAGTTACGACGGGACTAGCTCCTACGAGCAGTACTTC
TRBJ1-5 | . | TRBV6-5 | . | CASSYSWGSNQPQHF | TGTGCCAGCAGTTACTCGTGGGGTAGCAATCAGCCCCAGCATTTT
TRBJ1-2 | TRBD1 | TRBV6-5 | . | CASRPGTGVNYGYTF | TGTGCCAGCAGGCCTGGGACAGGGGTGAACTATGGCTACACCTTC
TRBJ1-2 | . | TRBV19 | once | CASSIGGANYGYTF | TGTGCCAGTAGTATAGGTGGCGCTAACTATGGCTACACCTTC
TRBJ2-3 | . | TRBV11-1 | once | CASSSLGLPDTQYF | TGTGCCAGCAGCTCCCTGGGGCTCCCCGATACGCAGTATTTT
TRBJ2-1 | TRBD2 | TRBV7-6 | . | CASSPRTSGVGGEQFF | TGTGCCAGCAGCCCCCGGACTAGCGGGGTTGGGGGTGAGCAGTTCTTC
TRBJ2-6 | . | TRBV7-2 | . | CASSLDQSSSGANVLTF | TGTGCCAGCAGCTTGGATCAGAGTAGCTCTGGGGCCAACGTCCTGACTTTC
TRBJ2-7 | . | TRBV4-3 | . | CASRPRAGSTEQYF | TGCGCCAGCAGGCCTCGGGCCGGATCGACGGAGCAGTACTTC
TRBJ2-7 | . | TRBV4-2 | . | CASGGLYEQYF | TGTGCCAGCGGAGGCCTCTACGAGCAGTACTTC
TRBJ2-3 | TRBD2 | TRBV4-2 | . | CASSQDKLRTSGRLADTQYF | TGTGCCAGCAGCCAAGATAAGTTAAGGACTAGCGGGAGATTAGCAGATACGCAGTATTTT
TRBJ1-3 | TRBD1 | TRBV7-2 | . | CASSDNRGGNTIYF | TGTGCCAGCAGCGATAACAGGGGTGGAAACACCATATATTTT
TRBJ2-3 | TRBD2 | TRBV5-1 | . | CASSLAALAGGGDTQYF | TGCGCCAGCAGCTTGGCCGCCCTAGCGGGAGGTGGAGATACGCAGTATTTT
TRBJ1-2 | TRBD1 | TRBV13 | . | CASSLNRGTEGGYTF | TGTGCCAGCAGCTTAAACAGGGGGACGGAGGGCGGCTACACCTTC
TRBJ2-6 | . | TRBV21-1 | . | CASTSGTGISGANVLTF | TGTGCCAGCACTTCCGGGACAGGGATCTCTGGGGCCAACGTCCTGACTTTC
TRBJ2-1 | TRBD2 | TRBV7-9 | . | CASSLGSPTSGSYNEQFF | TGTGCCAGCAGCTTAGGAAGTCCGACTAGCGGATCCTACAATGAGCAGTTCTTC
TRBJ2-5 | . | TRBV9 | . | CASSRRDLETQYF | TGTGCCAGCAGTAGGAGGGACTTGGAGACCCAGTACTTC
TRBJ2-3 | TRBD1 | TRBV19 | . | CASSLSTGVEDTQYF | TGTGCCAGTAGTCTATCCACAGGGGTTGAAGATACGCAGTATTTT
TRBJ2-1 | TRBD1 | TRBV7-9 | . | CASSRDRDNEQFF | TGTGCCAGCAGCCGAGACAGGGACAATGAGCAGTTCTTC
TRBJ2-5 | . | TRBV10-1 | once | CASSESLPAETQYF | TGCGCCAGCAGTGAGTCCTTGCCGGCGGAGACCCAGTACTTC
TRBJ2-1 | . | TRBV29-1 | . | CSVEDSYNEQFF | TGCAGCGTTGAAGATAGTTACAATGAGCAGTTCTTC
TRBJ2-7 | . | TRBV4-3 | . | CASSQDISRASYEQYF | TGCGCCAGCAGCCAAGACATTAGCAGGGCCTCCTACGAGCAGTACTTC
TRBJ1-5 | . | TRBV10-3 | . | CATNDGTGEPQHF | TGTGCCACGAATGACGGGACCGGGGAGCCCCAGCATTTT
TRBJ2-1 | . | TRBV9 | . | CASSVSGNEQFF | TGTGCCAGCAGCGTTTCCGGCAATGAGCAGTTCTTC
TRBJ1-1 | . | TRBV2 | . | CASLPRGGRGNTEAFF | TGTGCCAGCCTCCCGAGGGGGGGAAGGGGGAACACTGAAGCTTTCTTT
TRBJ2-2 | TRBD1 | TRBV2 | once | CASTTGWHGELFF | TGTGCCAGTACGACAGGGTGGCACGGGGAGCTGTTTTTT
TRBJ2-7 | . | TRBV18 | . | CASSQSDRLSYEQYF | TGTGCCAGCTCACAATCGGACCGCCTCTCCTACGAGCAGTACTTC
TRBJ2-2 | TRBD1 | TRBV27 | . | CASSLSKSDRHATGELFF | TGTGCCAGCAGTTTATCGAAATCGGACAGGCACGCCACCGGGGAGCTGTTTTTT
TRBJ2-2 | TRBD1 | TRBV11-2 | . | CASSPRTGTGELFF | TGTGCCAGCAGCCCCAGGACAGGGACCGGGGAGCTGTTTTTT
TRBJ2-7 | TRBD2 | TRBV11-3 | . | CASSSALRGRRPYEQYF | TGTGCCAGCAGCTCGGCCCTGCGCGGGAGGAGGCCCTACGAGCAGTACTTC
TRBJ2-5 | TRBD2 | TRBV11-3 | . | CASSRGLAVQRETQYF | TGTGCCAGCAGCCGGGGACTAGCGGTACAGAGGGAGACCCAGTACTTC
TRBJ2-7 | TRBD2 | TRBV5-5 | once | CASIKRLAGEGEQYF | TGTGCCAGCATTAAGAGACTAGCGGGAGAGGGGGAGCAGTACTTC
TRBJ1-5 | . | TRBV10-3 | . | CAISVEGGNQPQHF | TGTGCCATCAGTGTAGAGGGGGGCAATCAGCCCCAGCATTTT
TRBJ2-5 | . | TRBV30 | . | CAWRQGVGETQYF | TGTGCCTGGAGACAGGGTGTTGGGGAGACCCAGTACTTC
TRBJ1-1 | . | TRBV6-5 | . | CASSYSGGWAFF | TGTGCCAGCAGTTACTCTGGTGGGTGGGCTTTCTTT
TRBJ2-5 | . | TRBV28 | . | CAISRGWTQYF | TGTGCCATCAGCAGGGGATGGACCCAGTACTTC
TRBJ2-7 | TRBD1 | TRBV15 | . | CATSEGQGVFYEQYF | TGTGCCACCAGCGAGGGGCAGGGGGTTTTCTACGAGCAGTACTTC
TRBJ1-1 | . | TRBV6-5 | . | CASSKFRDTEAFF | TGTGCCAGCAGTAAGTTTCGGGACACTGAAGCTTTCTTT
TRBJ1-2 | . | TRBV25-1 | once | CASSPGTGYTF | TGTGCCAGCAGTCCCGGGACCGGCTACACCTTC
TRBJ1-5 | . | TRBV15 | . | CATSRDRGSGNQPQHF | TGTGCCACCAGCAGAGATAGGGGCAGCGGAAATCAGCCCCAGCATTTT
TRBJ2-7 | . | TRBV27 | . | CASSSHRRDYEQYF | TGTGCCAGCAGTTCTCACAGGAGAGACTACGAGCAGTACTTC
TRBJ2-7 | . | TRBV18 | once | CASSPEGGSYEQYF | TGTGCCAGCTCACCAGAGGGAGGCTCCTACGAGCAGTACTTC